One sample yielded the 10 T cell receptor beta chains listed below, sequenced in a study of T-cell reconstitution after alpha-beta-depleted transplantation in children. It was with unique molecular identifiers that the TCRbeta library was prepared. TCRdb reprocessed the PCR reads with MiXCR, giving one entry per CDR3 protein. The data hold some 440,000 distinct CDR3 sequences, with roughly 17% observed a single time. The sequencing here drew on PBMCs, mostly from graft donor cells, taken 360 days after TCRalphabeta/CD19-depleted stem cell transplant. Receptor source: a boy younger than two who had a stem cell transplant for Wiskott-Aldrich syndrome, so the T cells may come from the graft donor.

The chain employs TRBV20-1 and TRBJ2-1; 7 nucleotides align to TRBD2. The germline gives CDR1 DFQATT, CDR2 SNEGSKA (reference sequence). J gave up 5 bases and V 6 bases, and 10 bases lay outside the gene matches. The CDR3 is made up of 14 amino acids. The CDR3 coding sequence is TGCAGTGCCATCCAGGGCGGGAGCCACAATGAGCAGTTCTTC. Its protein is CSAIQGGSHNEQFF.

The chain joins TRBV12-3 or TRBV12-4 to TRBJ2-7; TRBD2 aligns across 7 bases. Germline trimming cut 2 bases from V and 2 bases from J; bases unmatched to any gene: 3. The CDR3 totals 14 residues. The CDR3 loop reads CASSLRDYPYEQYF. The CDR3 DNA reads as TGTGCCAGCAGTTTAAGGGACTACCCCTACGAGCAGTACTTC.

The chain employs TRBV4-1 and TRBJ2-2; D is uncertain. Trimming stripped 1 base from V and 4 bases from J, with 7 bases between. CDR3 length equals 14 residues. Germline V gives CDR1 MGHRA, CDR2 YSYEKL. CDR3 sequence reads: CASSQVHFTGELFF. In DNA form, the CDR3 reads TGCGCCAGCAGCCAAGTGCATTTCACCGGGGAGCTGTTTTTT.

This rearrangement joins TRBV5-4 to TRBJ2-2, with TRBD2 matching 10 bases. The germline V gene encodes CDR1 SGHNT and CDR2 YYREEE (reference sequence). CDR3 length: 16 amino acids. J gave up 5 bases and V 4 bases, and 8 bases lay outside the gene matches. CDR3 region: CASSLRLAGLTGELFF. CDR3 sequence (DNA): TGTGCCAGCAGCCTAAGACTAGCGGGTTTGACCGGGGAGCTGTTTTTT. Full variable domain (remainder filled in from reference TRBV5-4 and TRBJ2-2): ETGVTQSPTHLIKTRGQQVTLRCSSQSGHNTVSWYQQALGQGPQFIFQYYREEENGRGNFPPRFSGLQFPNYSSELNVNALELDDSALYLCASSLRLAGLTGELFFGEGSRLTVL.

The chain is built from TRBV24-1 and TRBJ2-3; 9 bases fit TRBD2. The CDR3 loop spans 16 amino acids. With V trimmed by 3 bases and J by 2 bases, 5 bases remained unmatched. In germline, CDR1 is KGHDR, CDR2 SFDVKD. CDR3 bases: TGTGCCACCAGTGATCATAGCGGGAGACTCACAGATACGCAGTATTTT. Amino acids: CATSDHSGRLTDTQYF.

This clonotype was picked up a small number of times. V gene TRBV28 combines with J gene TRBJ2-2; 8 bases agree with TRBD1. CDR1 is MDHEN and CDR2 is SYDVKM in the germline V gene. Trimming removed 4 bases from V and 0 bases from J; junction bases left unmatched: 1. The CDR3 runs 15 residues. CDR3 sequence: CASSSQGANTGELFF. CDR3 bases: TGTGCCAGCAGTTCACAGGGGGCGAACACCGGGGAGCTGTTTTTT.

The CDR3 DNA is TGCAGTGCTAGAGGGAGGGGGGGAATGAACACTGAAGCTTTCTTT. This encodes CSARGRGGMNTEAFF. The chain joins TRBV20-1 to TRBJ1-1; possibly TRBD1 for D (6 bases). V lost 1 base and J lost 0, with 12 bases in between. From germline, CDR1 is DFQATT and CDR2 SNEGSKA (reference sequence). The CDR3 runs to 15 residues.

This clonotype was observed at least ten times. The chain recombines TRBV6-5 with TRBJ2-7; tentative D call: TRBD1 (6 bases). Per the germline V gene, CDR1 is MNHEY and CDR2 is SVGAGI. V gave up 3 bases and J gave up 0 bases, with 9 bases separating them. CDR3 length: 14 residues. CDR3 sequence reads: CASSYKDSSYEQYF. DNA for the CDR3: TGTGCCAGCAGTTATAAGGACAGCTCCTACGAGCAGTACTTC.

In this sample, this clonotype turned up a few times. The CDR3 protein is CASSLPGLATENEQFF. In DNA form, the CDR3 reads TGCGCCAGCAGCTTACCGGGACTAGCGACGGAGAATGAGCAGTTCTTC. The rearrangement links TRBV5-1 to TRBJ2-1; 10 bases are shared with TRBD2. CDR1 and CDR2 from the germline V gene are SGHRS and YFSETQ. Germline trimming cut 2 bases from V and 7 bases from J; bases unmatched to any gene: 9. The CDR3 spans 16 residues.

A remark on this clonotype: Mismatch with germline at one junction end may stem from a read error. CDR3 in DNA: TGTGCCAGCTCCCTCGGGCCAGTGATCTTC. Translated, it gives CASSLGPVIF. This chain uses TRBV12-3 or TRBV12-4 with TRBJ1-2; D is unresolved. The CDR3 totals 10 residues.